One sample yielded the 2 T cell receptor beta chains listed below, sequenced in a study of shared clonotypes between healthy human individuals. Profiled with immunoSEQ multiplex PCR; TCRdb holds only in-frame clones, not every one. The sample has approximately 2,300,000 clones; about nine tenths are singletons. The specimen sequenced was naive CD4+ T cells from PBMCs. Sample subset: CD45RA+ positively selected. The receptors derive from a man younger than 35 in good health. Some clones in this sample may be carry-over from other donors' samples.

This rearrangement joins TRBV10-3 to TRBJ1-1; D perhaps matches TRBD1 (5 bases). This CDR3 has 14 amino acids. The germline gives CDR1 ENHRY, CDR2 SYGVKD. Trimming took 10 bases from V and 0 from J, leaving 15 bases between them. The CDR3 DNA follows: TGTGCCACCAGGGCAGGGACTTTGAACACTGAAGCTTTCTTT. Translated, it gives CATRAGTLNTEAFF.

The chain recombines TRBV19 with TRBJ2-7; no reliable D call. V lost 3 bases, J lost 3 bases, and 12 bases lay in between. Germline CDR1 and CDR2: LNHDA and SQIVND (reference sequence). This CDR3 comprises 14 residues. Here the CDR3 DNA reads TGTGCCAGTAGTATCACGAATGTCGGCTACGAGCAGTACTTC. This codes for CASSITNVGYEQYF.